One and the same sample provided the 16 T cell receptor beta chains below, sequenced in a study of Graves' ophthalmopathy and Graves' hyperthyroidism. RNA served as the template for amplifying TCR beta CDR3 regions. Second-round multiplex PCR came after a first-round RT-PCR that employed HTBI primers. TCRdb fed the multiplex PCR reads into MiXCR, producing one record per CDR3 protein. Of 620,000 or so distinct CDR3 sequences listed, about 20% are singletons. Material for sequencing was peripheral blood. These receptors were obtained from a woman between 18 and 30 years old with stable Graves' hyperthyroidism. Some clones in this sample may be carry-over from other donors' samples.

A note on this clonotype: A junction boundary mismatches the germline segment, possibly from a read error. The V and J genes are TRBV27 and TRBJ1-2; D gene uncertain. Germline V gene sequence: CDR1 MNHEY, CDR2 SMNVEV (reference sequence). This CDR3 is built from 13 residues. The CDR3 DNA reads as TGTGCCAGCAGTTTAAACCAAAACTGTGGCTACACCTTC. Amino acid sequence: CASSLNQNCGYTF.

This clonotype was detected ten times or more. This rearrangement joins TRBV6-5 to TRBJ1-1; weak D call: TRBD1 (5 bases). V lost 0 bases and J lost 10, with 12 bases in between. The CDR3 length is 13 residues. Germline V gene sequence: CDR1 MNHEY, CDR2 SVGAGI. The CDR3 reads CASSYSSLGVAFF. The CDR3, as DNA: TGTGCCAGCAGTTACTCGTCGTTGGGGGTAGCTTTCTTT.

This clonotype was detected ten times or more. This rearrangement joins TRBV5-6 to TRBJ1-2; 7 bases fit TRBD1. V was clipped by 4 bases and J by 8 bases; unmatched bases: 8. The CDR3 spans 13 residues. Germline assignment: CDR1 SGHDT and CDR2 YYEEEE. The CDR3 reads CASSPTGPGGYTF. The CDR3 region has the DNA TGTGCCAGCAGCCCGACAGGGCCGGGGGGCTACACCTTC. Drawing the rest from reference TRBV5-6 and TRBJ1-2, the complete variable domain is DAGVTQSPTHLIKTRGQQVTLRCSPKSGHDTVSWYQQALGQGPQFIFQYYEEEERQRGNFPDRFSGHQFPNYSSELNVNALLLGDSALYLCASSPTGPGGYTFGSGTRLTVV.

The rearrangement links TRBV12-3 or TRBV12-4 to TRBJ2-5; TRBD2 aligns across 7 bases. CDR3 length: 11 residues. V gave up 6 bases and J gave up 12 bases; unmatched junction bases: 7. The chain's CDR3 is CASRESGLKYF. The CDR3 nucleotides read TGTGCCAGCAGGGAGTCGGGACTAAAGTACTTC.

This clonotype appeared a single time. The genes are TRBV7-3 and TRBJ2-7; D is possibly TRBD1 or TRBD2 (5 bases each). Trimming took off 5 bases at V and 0 bases at J, with 23 bases between the two ends. Germline-derived CDR1 and CDR2 are SGHTA and FQGTGA. The CDR3 spans 18 residues. The CDR3 coding sequence is TGTGCCAGCAGCCCCACCGATTGTCCCCGGGACCTCTCCTACGAGCAGTACTTC. Translating gives CASSPTDCPRDLSYEQYF.

This clonotype was recorded at least ten times. The chain recombines TRBV28 with TRBJ2-7, with D possibly called TRBD1 or TRBD2 (5 bases each). Germline CDR1 and CDR2: MDHEN and SYDVKM. V was clipped by 6 bases and J by 3 bases, with 15 bases between them. The length of the CDR3 is 14 residues. CDR3 residues: CASRVPGPGYEQYF. The CDR3 coding sequence is TGTGCCAGCAGAGTTCCGGGACCAGGCTACGAGCAGTACTTC.

V gene TRBV12-3 or TRBV12-4 combines with J gene TRBJ1-2, with unresolved D. Between the trimmed V and J ends, which lost 3 bases and 4 bases, there was a span of 12 bases. This CDR3 region has 14 residues. The CDR3 sequence is CASSFLGDPYGYTF. CDR3 in DNA: TGTGCCAGCAGTTTTCTCGGAGATCCCTATGGCTACACCTTC.

This clonotype has ten or more counts. V is TRBV20-1 and J is TRBJ2-5; D is ambiguous. Germline V CDR1 and CDR2: DFQATT, SNEGSKA (reference sequence). Trimming took 1 base from V and 3 from J, leaving 6 bases between them. The CDR3 consists of 12 residues. In DNA, the CDR3 is TGCAGTGCTAGAGCTGGGGAAGAGACCCAGTACTTC. Its translation is CSARAGEETQYF.

This clonotype was recorded at least ten times. V usage is TRBV6-1 and J usage is TRBJ2-4; D gene uncertain. The CDR3 covers 13 residues. Trimming took off 6 bases at V and 9 bases at J, with 15 bases between the two ends. CDR1 is MNHNS and CDR2 is SASEGT in the germline V gene. The CDR3 DNA follows: TGTGCCAGCAGAGAAAGTCGATTTGTCATTCAGTACTTC. The encoded protein is CASRESRFVIQYF.

This clonotype was counted ten times or more. CDR3: CASSYSRGGNTIYF. The CDR3 DNA reads as TGTGCCAGCAGTTACTCTAGGGGTGGAAACACCATATATTTT. The chain carries TRBV6-5 and TRBJ1-3, with a tentative D call TRBD1 (5 bases). The CDR3 spans 14 residues. Germline CDR1 and CDR2: MNHEY and SVGAGI. V shed 0 bases and J shed 3 bases, with 6 bases lying between them.

The rearrangement joins TRBV24-1 to TRBJ2-7, with D perhaps matching TRBD2 (5 bases). Germline V gene lookup returns CDR1 KGHDR and CDR2 SFDVKD. The CDR3 is 12 residues long. V was clipped by 1 base and J by 6 bases, with 6 bases between them. CDR3 in amino acids: CATSDFEGEQYF. CDR3 coding DNA: TGTGCCACCAGTGATTTTGAGGGCGAGCAGTACTTC.

This clonotype showed up many times. The rearrangement joins TRBV20-1 to TRBJ1-2, with D possibly matching TRBD1 (6 bases). The ends were cut back, 4 bases at V and 8 bases at J, with 17 bases in the middle. The CDR3 is 13 residues long. Per germline, CDR1 DFQATT and CDR2 SNEGSKA (reference sequence). CDR3 bases: TGCAGTGCTAAGCCACAGGGCGTAGAGGGCTACACCTTC. Protein product: CSAKPQGVEGYTF.

This clonotype has ten or more counts. V is TRBV12-3 or TRBV12-4 and J is TRBJ1-3, with 7 bases aligning to TRBD1. The CDR3 loop spans 16 amino acids. The J segment lost 4 bases and the V segment lost 1 base, leaving 7 bases of the junction unmatched. CDR3 bases: TGTGCCAGCAGTTTAGTAGGGGGCGTGTCCGGAAACACCATATATTTT. Residues: CASSLVGGVSGNTIYF.

In its sample, this clonotype was seen many times. The chain links TRBV6-2 or TRBV6-3 to TRBJ1-1, with D possibly matching TRBD1 (6 bases). This CDR3 is built from 14 residues. Trimming took 5 bases from V and 5 from J, leaving 15 bases between them. CDR1 is MNHEY and CDR2 is SVGEGT in the germline V gene. The CDR3 sequence: CASSPIQGRTEAFF. The DNA for the CDR3 is TGTGCCAGCAGTCCCATTCAGGGGAGGACTGAAGCTTTCTTT.

In this sample, this clonotype turned up many times. V usage is TRBV30 and J usage is TRBJ1-6; a possible D gene is TRBD1 (6 bases). There are 13 residues in the CDR3. Trimming took off 4 bases at V and 7 bases at J, with 11 bases between the two ends. CDR1 is GTSNPN, CDR2 SVGIG, per germline (reference sequence). CDR3 sequence: CAWNDRNNSPLHF. The DNA for the CDR3 is TGTGCCTGGAATGACAGGAACAATTCACCCCTCCACTTT.

This clonotype was seen repeatedly, ten times or more. The rearrangement joins TRBV13 to TRBJ2-5; no definite D call. V gave up 8 bases and J gave up 1 base, with 14 bases separating them. Germline lookup yields CDR1 PRHDT and CDR2 FYEKMQ (reference sequence). This CDR3 has 14 residues. The CDR3 here is CASGRNRAQETQYF. The CDR3 nucleotides are TGTGCCAGCGGTCGGAATCGCGCCCAAGAGACCCAGTACTTC.